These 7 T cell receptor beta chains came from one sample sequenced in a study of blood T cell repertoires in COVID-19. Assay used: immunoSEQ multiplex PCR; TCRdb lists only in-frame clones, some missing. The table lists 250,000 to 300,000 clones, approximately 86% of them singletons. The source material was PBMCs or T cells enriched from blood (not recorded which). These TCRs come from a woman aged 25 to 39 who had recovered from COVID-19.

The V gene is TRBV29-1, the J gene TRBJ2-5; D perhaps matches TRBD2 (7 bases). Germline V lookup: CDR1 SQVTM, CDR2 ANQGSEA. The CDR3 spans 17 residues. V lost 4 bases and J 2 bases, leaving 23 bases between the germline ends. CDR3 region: CSVAGVFRGGTQETQYF. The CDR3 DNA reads TGCAGCGTTGCCGGGGTTTTTCGCGGGGGCACTCAAGAGACCCAGTACTTC.

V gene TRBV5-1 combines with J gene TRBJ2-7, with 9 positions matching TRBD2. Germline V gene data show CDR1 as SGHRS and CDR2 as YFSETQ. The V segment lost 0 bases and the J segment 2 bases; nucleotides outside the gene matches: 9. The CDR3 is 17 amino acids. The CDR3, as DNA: TGCGCCAGCAGCTTGGGTATTCTAGCGGGGCGTACCTACGAGCAGTACTTC. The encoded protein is CASSLGILAGRTYEQYF.

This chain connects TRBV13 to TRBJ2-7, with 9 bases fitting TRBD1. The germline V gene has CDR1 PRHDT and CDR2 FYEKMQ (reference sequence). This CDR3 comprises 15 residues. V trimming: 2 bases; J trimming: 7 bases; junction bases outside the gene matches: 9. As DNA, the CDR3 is TGTGCCAGCAGCTTAACGGGACAGGGCGCTGGGGAGCAGTACTTC. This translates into CASSLTGQGAGEQYF. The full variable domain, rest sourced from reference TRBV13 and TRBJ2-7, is AAGVIQSPRHLIKEKRETATLKCYPIPRHDTVYWYQQGPGQDPQFLISFYEKMQSDKGSIPDRFSAQQFSDYHSELNMSSLELGDSALYFCASSLTGQGAGEQYFGPGTRLTVT.

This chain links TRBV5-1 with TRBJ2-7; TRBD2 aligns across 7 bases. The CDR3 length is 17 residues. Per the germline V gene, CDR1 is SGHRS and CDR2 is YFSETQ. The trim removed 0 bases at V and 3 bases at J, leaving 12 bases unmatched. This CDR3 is CASSLVGLAERGYEQYF. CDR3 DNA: TGCGCCAGCAGCTTGGTCGGTCTAGCGGAACGTGGCTACGAGCAGTACTTC.

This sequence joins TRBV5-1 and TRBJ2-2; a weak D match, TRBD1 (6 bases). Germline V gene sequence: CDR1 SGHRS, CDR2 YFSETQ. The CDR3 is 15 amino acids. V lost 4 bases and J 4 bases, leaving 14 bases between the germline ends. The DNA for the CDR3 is TGCGCCAGCAGCCCAGGGACATTTCCCACCGGGGAGCTGTTTTTT. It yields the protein CASSPGTFPTGELFF.

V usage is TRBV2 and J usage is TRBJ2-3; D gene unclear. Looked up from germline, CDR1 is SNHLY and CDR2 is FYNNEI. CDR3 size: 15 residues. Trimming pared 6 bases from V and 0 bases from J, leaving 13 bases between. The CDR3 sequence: CASRGVPISTDTQYF. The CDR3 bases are TGTGCCAGCAGAGGAGTGCCAATAAGCACAGATACGCAGTATTTT. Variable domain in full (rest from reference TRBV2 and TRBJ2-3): EPEVTQTPSHQVTQMGQEVILRCVPISNHLYFYWYRQILGQKVEFLVSFYNNEISEKSEIFDDQFSVERPDGSNFTLKIRSTKLEDSAMYFCASRGVPISTDTQYFGPGTRLTVL.

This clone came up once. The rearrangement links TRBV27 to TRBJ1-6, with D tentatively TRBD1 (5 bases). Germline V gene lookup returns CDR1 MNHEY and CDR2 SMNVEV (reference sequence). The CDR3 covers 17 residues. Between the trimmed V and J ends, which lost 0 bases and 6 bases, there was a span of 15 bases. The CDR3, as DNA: TGTGCCAGCAGTTTATCGGCAGGCAGGGTTTTTAATTCACCCCTCCACTTT. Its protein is CASSLSAGRVFNSPLHF.